This is a list of T cell receptor beta chains from one sample in a study of radiotherapy plus CTLA-4 blockade in lung cancer. The table came from immunoSEQ multiplex PCR; TCRdb's copy has only in-frame clones and leaves some out. The table includes 25,000 to 35,000 clones, around 80% detected once. The source was peripheral blood, collected from a patient treated with radiotherapy plus ipilimumab. The receptors were sampled from a human donor with non-small cell lung cancer that progressed on radiotherapy plus ipilimumab. Each CDR3 is given with its conserved first and last residue. Expanded clones get a size class; other rows say once, few or many, or leave the size out.

-	TRBV25-1	TRBJ1-1	CASSSPWGLGNTEAFF
-	TRBV27	TRBJ2-7	CASSLGLAGYDGDEQYF
-	TRBV5-1	TRBJ2-1	CASSPGTGEEQFF
-	TRBV4-2	TRBJ2-1	CASSFGGSNEQFF
-	TRBV29-1	TRBJ2-5	CSVEDVEGSYQETQYF
-	TRBV10-3	TRBJ1-1	CAIGQGSTEAFF
-	TRBV27	TRBJ2-1	CASSFIAGGGEQFF
-	TRBV19	TRBJ1-5	CASRWGTGRENQPQHF
-	TRBV1	TRBJ2-6	CTSSGRSSGANVLTF
once	TRBV18	TRBJ1-2	CASSPPGQGELGYTF
-	TRBV27	TRBJ2-2	CASSFGRNTGELFF
few	TRBV6-1	TRBJ2-7	CASSKSRIPSYEQYF
-	TRBV6-5	TRBJ2-2	CASSQGAIAGELFF
-	TRBV29-1	TRBJ2-1	CSVVRGLSSYNEQFF
-	TRBV4-1	TRBJ1-5	CASSQGPPNQPQHF
-	TRBV5-8	TRBJ2-2	CASNRDPGELFF
-	TRBV6-6	TRBJ1-4	CASSGDSNEKLFF